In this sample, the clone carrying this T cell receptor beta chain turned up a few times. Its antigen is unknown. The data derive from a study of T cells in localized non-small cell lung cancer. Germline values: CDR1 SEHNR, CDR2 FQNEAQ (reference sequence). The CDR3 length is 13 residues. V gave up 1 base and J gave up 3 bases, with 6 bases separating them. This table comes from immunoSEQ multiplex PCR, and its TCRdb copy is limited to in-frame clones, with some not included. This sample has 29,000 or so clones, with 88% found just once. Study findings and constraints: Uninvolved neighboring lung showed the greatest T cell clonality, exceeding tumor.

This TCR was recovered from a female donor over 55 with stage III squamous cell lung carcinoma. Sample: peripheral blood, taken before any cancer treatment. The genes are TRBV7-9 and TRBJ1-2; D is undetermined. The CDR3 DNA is TGTGCCAGCAGCTTAGTGGAAGACTATGGCTACACCTTC. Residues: CASSLVEDYGYTF.